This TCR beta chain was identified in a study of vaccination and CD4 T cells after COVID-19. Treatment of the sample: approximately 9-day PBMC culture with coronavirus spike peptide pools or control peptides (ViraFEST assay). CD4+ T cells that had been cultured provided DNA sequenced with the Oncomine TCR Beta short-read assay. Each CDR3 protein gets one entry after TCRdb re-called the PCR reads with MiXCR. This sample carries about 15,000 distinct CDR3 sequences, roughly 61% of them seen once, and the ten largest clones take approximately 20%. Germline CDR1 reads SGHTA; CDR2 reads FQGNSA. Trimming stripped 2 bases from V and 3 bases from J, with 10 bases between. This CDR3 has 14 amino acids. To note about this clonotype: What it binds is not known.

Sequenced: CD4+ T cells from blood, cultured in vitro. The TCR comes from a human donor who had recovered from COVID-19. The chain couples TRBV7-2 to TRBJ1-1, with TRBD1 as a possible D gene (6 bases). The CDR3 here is CASSLRGRDTEAFF. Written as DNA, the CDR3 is TGTGCCAGCAGCTTAAGGGGGAGGGACACTGAAGCTTTCTTT. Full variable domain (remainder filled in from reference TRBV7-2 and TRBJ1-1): GAGVSQSPSNKVTEKGKDVELRCDPISGHTALYWYRQSLGQGLEFLIYFQGNSAPDKSGLPSDRFSAERTGGSVSTLTIQRTQQEDSAVYLCASSLRGRDTEAFFGQGTRLTVV.